This T cell receptor (beta chain) emerged from a study of OX40 agonist ivuxolimab in advanced cancers. Whole-study findings and limits: The antigen specificity of the peripheral T cells (those that were expanded) was not determined. There were, on average, more expanded clones in CD8+ T cells than in CD4+. Certain nonresponders additionally had low normalized T-cell clonal expansion.

In the case of this clone: Its antigen remains unknown.

The table came from immunoSEQ multiplex PCR; TCRdb's copy has only in-frame clones and leaves some out. Among about 67,000 clones, 91% were seen once, and the ten largest hold about 0.3%. The CDR3 is made up of 15 amino acids. V dropped 3 bases and J dropped 4; count of bases not matched to a gene: 5. Germline CDR1 is LNHDA and CDR2 is SQIVND (reference sequence). The TCR comes from an adult with an advanced solid tumor such as melanoma, head and neck, liver or kidney cancer. Sequences were derived from CD4+ or CD8+ T cells sorted from blood, sampled in a trial of the OX40 agonist ivuxolimab. V and J are TRBV19 and TRBJ2-1, with 8 nucleotides matching TRBD1. The CDR3 here is CASSIEDREYNEQFF. The CDR3 nucleotides are TGTGCCAGTAGTATTGAGGACAGGGAGTACAATGAGCAGTTCTTC.